The 32 T cell receptor beta chains below were found in one sample sequenced in a study of cytomegalovirus exposure and HLA in healthy donors. Primers included in the PCR were 60 Vbeta and 13 Jbeta primers. Sequencing used immunoSEQ multiplex PCR; TCRdb keeps in-frame clones, though not all of them. The profile covers under 200,000 clones, with more than 70% appearing a single time and 4.5% taken by the ten largest. Sequenced sample: PBMCs. These receptors originate from a woman between 45 and 65 years old in good health and CMV-seropositive.

The chain employs TRBV19 and TRBJ1-2; D gene ambiguous. Germline lookup yields CDR1 LNHDA and CDR2 SQIVND (reference sequence). This CDR3 is 14 amino acids long. The V and J ends lost 0 bases and 8 bases respectively, with 13 bases between them. CDR3 sequence: CASSIDREGRGYTF. The CDR3, as DNA: TGTGCCAGTAGTATAGATCGGGAGGGCAGGGGCTACACCTTC.

The CDR3 reads CASSPEITYEQYF. CDR3 nucleotide sequence: TGTGCCAGCTCACCAGAAATTACCTACGAGCAGTACTTC. The V gene is TRBV18, the J gene TRBJ2-5, with D uncertain. The assigned J gene may be wrong: the sequence end matches TRBJ2-7 better. Germline V gene lookup returns CDR1 KGHSH and CDR2 LQKENI. CDR3 length equals 13 residues.

This clone was counted a few times. V is TRBV27 and J is TRBJ2-7; D call uncertain. The V gene lost 4 bases and the J gene lost 4 bases, with 11 bases spanning the gap. The CDR3 totals 13 residues. The germline V gene has CDR1 MNHEY and CDR2 SMNVEV (reference sequence). The CDR3 DNA follows: TGTGCCAGCAGTTCTACTAACCTTTACGAGCAGTACTTC. It yields the protein CASSSTNLYEQYF.

The J gene is TRBJ2-1, the V gene TRBV7-3, with 14 bases aligning to TRBD2. J lost 5 bases, V lost 1 base, and 16 bases had no gene match. Germline assignment: CDR1 SGHTA and CDR2 FQGTGA. CDR3 length: 21 amino acids. Written as DNA, the CDR3 is TGTGCCAGCAGCTTAAGGGCACTTGGTTGGACTAGCGGGGGGACCAACAATGAGCAGTTCTTC. This translates into CASSLRALGWTSGGTNNEQFF. The whole variable domain, remainder taken from reference TRBV7-3 and TRBJ2-1, is GAGVSQTPSNKVTEKGKYVELRCDPISGHTALYWYRQSLGQGPEFLIYFQGTGAADDSGLPNDRFFAVRPEGSVSTLKIQRTERGDSAVYLCASSLRALGWTSGGTNNEQFFGPGTRLTVL.

This clone has just a few counts. This chain links TRBV12-2 with TRBJ2-1; TRBD1, the table's D call, was not compared with the DNA. TRBV12-2 is assigned pseudogene status. This CDR3 is built from 14 residues. The CDR3 nucleotides read TGTGCAAGTCGCTCCCGGACAGTAACAAATGAGCAGTTCTTC. Residues: CASRSRTVTNEQFF.

CDR3 DNA sequence: TGTGCCAGCAGCTTAGATTACAGTTACTATGGCTACACCTTC. It is translated as CASSLDYSYYGYTF. The rearrangement links TRBV7-2 to TRBJ1-2; D is ambiguous. V was cut by 1 base and J by 3 bases, with 9 bases left in between. The germline gives CDR1 SGHTA, CDR2 FQGNSA. This CDR3 comprises 14 residues.

The rearrangement joins TRBV7-3 to TRBJ2-3; D is possibly TRBD2 (6 bases). The CDR3 spans 16 residues. CDR1 is SGHTA, CDR2 FQGTGA, per germline. Trimming pared 5 bases from V and 0 bases from J, leaving 15 bases between. The CDR3 protein is CASSPGDFSSTDTQYF. In nucleotides, the CDR3 is TGTGCCAGCAGCCCCGGGGACTTTTCTAGCACAGATACGCAGTATTTT. Variable domain in full (rest from reference TRBV7-3 and TRBJ2-3): GAGVSQTPSNKVTEKGKYVELRCDPISGHTALYWYRQSLGQGPEFLIYFQGTGAADDSGLPNDRFFAVRPEGSVSTLKIQRTERGDSAVYLCASSPGDFSSTDTQYFGPGTRLTVL.

The chain combines TRBV5-4 with TRBJ1-2; tentative D call: TRBD1 (5 bases). Trimming left V 0 bases short and J 5 bases short, with 11 bases between. The CDR3 runs 14 residues. From germline, CDR1 is SGHNT and CDR2 YYREEE (reference sequence). The CDR3 is CASSLGRELYGYTF. The CDR3 nucleotides are TGTGCCAGCAGCTTGGGCAGGGAATTATATGGCTACACCTTC.

The chain combines TRBV5-5 with TRBJ1-3, with 10 bases fitting TRBD1. The ends lost 4 bases at V and 2 bases at J; junction bases unmatched: 3. The length of the CDR3 is 15 residues. Germline V gene data show CDR1 as SGHKS and CDR2 as YYEKEE (reference sequence). The CDR3 sequence: CASSRTGGPGNTIYF. In DNA form, the CDR3 reads TGTGCCAGCAGCAGGACAGGGGGGCCTGGAAACACCATATATTTT.

This chain links TRBV6-5 with TRBJ2-1; possible D gene TRBD2, 5 bases. Trimming pared 0 bases from V and 8 bases from J, leaving 14 bases between. This CDR3 spans 15 amino acids. Looked up from germline, CDR1 is MNHEY and CDR2 is SVGAGI. Here the CDR3 reads CASSYSPASPYEQFF. CDR3 bases: TGTGCCAGCAGTTACTCGCCGGCTAGCCCCTATGAGCAGTTCTTC.

The genes are TRBV6-4 and TRBJ2-3; D not certain. The CDR3 has 14 residues. From germline, CDR1 is MRHNA and CDR2 SNTAGT. Between the trimmed V and J ends, which lost 3 bases and 6 bases, there was a span of 13 bases. In DNA form, the CDR3 reads TGTGCCAGCAGTGAGAGTTTCCGCTTTGATACGCAGTATTTT. Translation: CASSESFRFDTQYF.

The rearrangement joins TRBV7-9 to TRBJ1-1; no reliable D call. CDR3 length equals 14 residues. Germline V gives CDR1 SEHNR, CDR2 FQNEAQ (reference sequence). The V gene lost 3 bases and the J gene lost 4 bases, with 12 bases spanning the gap. CDR3 loop: CASSLSSSGTEAFF. CDR3 bases: TGTGCCAGCAGCTTGAGTTCGTCGGGCACTGAAGCTTTCTTT. The variable domain in full, completed from reference TRBV7-9 and TRBJ1-1, reads DTGVSQNPRHKITKRGQNVTFRCDPISEHNRLYWYRQTLGQGPEFLTYFQNEAQLEKSRLLSDRFSAERPKGSFSTLEIQRTEQGDSAMYLCASSLSSSGTEAFFGQGTRLTVV.

The genes are TRBV25-1 and TRBJ2-2, with TRBD2 matching over 7 bases. The CDR3 spans 17 residues. The V gene's germline CDR1 is MGHDK and CDR2 SYGVNS. With V trimmed by 6 bases and J by 2 bases, 12 bases remained unmatched. The CDR3 nucleotides read TGTGCCAGCAGAGACACCGCTAGCGGCCCAAACACCGGGGAGCTGTTTTTT. This translates into CASRDTASGPNTGELFF.

This rearrangement joins TRBV15 to TRBJ2-6, with 7 bases matching TRBD1. CDR3 length equals 19 residues. Per germline, CDR1 LNHNV and CDR2 YYDKDF (reference sequence). Trimming at V came to 2 bases and at J to 0 bases, leaving 10 bases not matched to a gene. CDR3 DNA sequence: TGTGCCACCAGCAGATCTCCCCGGGACAGTCACTCTGGGGCCAACGTCCTGACTTTC. Encoded protein: CATSRSPRDSHSGANVLTF. Variable domain in full (rest from reference TRBV15 and TRBJ2-6): DAMVIQNPRYQVTQFGKPVTLSCSQTLNHNVMYWYQQKSSQAPKLLFHYYDKDFNNEADTPDNFQSRRPNTSFCFLDIRSPGLGDTAMYLCATSRSPRDSHSGANVLTFGAGSRLTVL.

The V and J genes are TRBV5-5 and TRBJ1-1; a possible D gene is TRBD1 (6 bases). Germline CDR1 is SGHKS and CDR2 is YYEKEE (reference sequence). CDR3 length: 15 residues. The V end lost 1 base, the J end lost 0 bases, and 10 bases lay between the germline ends. The CDR3 sequence is CASSLTGSLNTEAFF. The CDR3 DNA follows: TGTGCCAGCAGCTTGACAGGGTCGTTGAACACTGAAGCTTTCTTT.

This clone has just a few counts. The chain combines TRBV2 with TRBJ2-7, with TRBD1 identical over 7 bases. The V gene's germline CDR1 is SNHLY and CDR2 FYNNEI. J was trimmed by 5 bases and V by 8 bases; bases with no gene match: 6. The CDR3 has 12 amino acids. The CDR3 DNA is TGTGCCAGCCAAGAAGGGGGCAACGAGCAGTACTTC. Protein sequence: CASQEGGNEQYF.

The chain employs TRBV15 and TRBJ1-1; D is perhaps TRBD1 (6 bases). The V end lost 0 bases, the J end lost 4 bases, and 9 bases lay between the germline ends. CDR1 and CDR2 (germline): LNHNV, YYDKDF (reference sequence). There are 14 residues in the CDR3. This CDR3 reads CATSRDRGSTEAFF. The CDR3 DNA sequence: TGTGCCACCAGCAGAGATAGGGGGAGCACTGAAGCTTTCTTT.

The gene calls are TRBV2 and TRBJ1-5; no clear D. The CDR3 extends over 14 amino acids. Germline-derived CDR1 and CDR2 are SNHLY and FYNNEI. Trimming stripped 3 bases from V and 1 base from J, with 7 bases between. As DNA, the CDR3 is TGTGCCAGCAGTGAGTGGAGAAGCAATCAGCCCCAGCATTTT. This sequence encodes CASSEWRSNQPQHF.

V is TRBV7-2 and J is TRBJ2-7; TRBD2 agrees at 11 bases. Germline lookup yields CDR1 SGHTA and CDR2 FQGNSA. V lost 5 bases to trimming and J lost 7 bases; unmatched junction nucleotides: 4. This CDR3 is 13 amino acids long. The CDR3 region is CASSGTSGLEQYF. The CDR3 nucleotides read TGTGCCAGCAGCGGGACTAGCGGTCTTGAGCAGTACTTC.

The rearrangement uses TRBV5-1 and TRBJ1-5; 8 bases align to TRBD1. CDR3 length: 16 residues. Germline V gene sequence: CDR1 SGHRS, CDR2 YFSETQ. After removal of 1 base from V and 4 bases from J, the junction contained 7 bases not matched to a gene. The CDR3 loop is CASSLPAGGRNQPQHF. In nucleotides, the CDR3 is TGCGCCAGCAGCTTGCCAGCAGGGGGCAGGAATCAGCCCCAGCATTTT. The full variable domain, rest sourced from reference TRBV5-1 and TRBJ1-5, is KAGVTQTPRYLIKTRGQQVTLSCSPISGHRSVSWYQQTPGQGLQFLFEYFSETQRNKGNFPGRFSGRQFSNSRSEMNVSTLELGDSALYLCASSLPAGGRNQPQHFGDGTRLSIL.

The chain employs TRBV7-2 and TRBJ1-1; no definite D call. CDR3 length: 13 residues. Germline assignment: CDR1 SGHTA and CDR2 FQGNSA. Trimming left V 3 bases short and J 2 bases short, with 7 bases between. CDR3 amino acids: CASSFGPNTEAFF. CDR3 nucleotides: TGTGCCAGCAGCTTCGGTCCAAACACTGAAGCTTTCTTT.

The CDR3 DNA reads TGTGCCGCAACAACGGGTCCCACAGATACGCAGTATTTT. Its translation: CAATTGPTDTQYF. This chain links TRBV28 with TRBJ2-3, with unresolved D. The CDR3 covers 13 residues. Per the germline V gene, CDR1 is MDHEN and CDR2 is SYDVKM. V was trimmed by 11 bases and J by 2 bases, leaving 14 bases between them.

This chain links TRBV9 with TRBJ2-5, with 7 positions matching TRBD2. Germline assignment: CDR1 SGDLS and CDR2 YYNGEE. CDR3 length equals 13 residues. V shed 0 bases, J shed 8 bases, and the junction held 4 bases outside the gene matches. The CDR3 DNA sequence: TGTGCCAGCAGCGTAGACTCGGGAGGAACCCAGTACTTC. Translation: CASSVDSGGTQYF.

V is TRBV4-1 and J is TRBJ2-7; D not resolved. The CDR3 is 16 amino acids. V was shortened by 1 base and J by 0 bases, with 13 bases between the two germline ends. Germline V lookup: CDR1 MGHRA, CDR2 YSYEKL. The CDR3 protein is CASSQGVAGHSYEQYF. DNA for the CDR3: TGCGCCAGCAGCCAAGGGGTAGCTGGTCACTCCTACGAGCAGTACTTC.

Only a few counts were recorded for this clone. The chain recombines TRBV10-3 with TRBJ2-2, with 8 positions matching TRBD1. The CDR3 runs 15 residues. Germline CDR1 reads ENHRY; CDR2 reads SYGVKD. The junction had 7 bases not matched to a gene; V was cut back by 6 bases and J by 4 bases. The CDR3 region has the DNA TGTGCCATCAGCCCGGGACAGGAGATCACCGGGGAGCTGTTTTTT. It codes for CAISPGQEITGELFF.

The V and J genes are TRBV25-1 and TRBJ2-7, with 7 bases lining up with TRBD1. The ends lost 6 bases at V and 2 bases at J; junction bases unmatched: 10. CDR3 size: 15 residues. Germline loops: CDR1 MGHDK, CDR2 SYGVNS. The CDR3 region is CASSDVRGPTYEQYF. CDR3 bases: TGTGCCAGCAGCGACGTAAGGGGGCCCACCTACGAGCAGTACTTC.

This clone has more than one count but fewer than ten. The V and J genes are TRBV10-3 and TRBJ1-1; D might be TRBD1 (5 bases). Germline loops: CDR1 ENHRY, CDR2 SYGVKD. V was cut by 4 bases and J by 0 bases, with 18 bases left in between. The CDR3 runs to 17 residues. DNA for the CDR3: TGTGCCATCAGTGGGGGGGGGAGGGGCAGAATGAACACTGAAGCTTTCTTT. It specifies CAISGGGRGRMNTEAFF.

In DNA form, the CDR3 reads TGTGCCAGCAGCTTAGCATACAGGTCTACTGAAGCTTTCTTT. This encodes CASSLAYRSTEAFF. The chain employs TRBV11-2 and TRBJ1-1, with D tentatively TRBD1 (5 bases). The CDR3 has 14 residues. Germline V gene sequence: CDR1 SGHAT, CDR2 FQNNGV. Trimming pared 1 base from V and 5 bases from J, leaving 11 bases between. Full variable domain (outside the CDR3, taken from reference TRBV11-2 and TRBJ1-1): EAGVAQSPRYKIIEKRQSVAFWCNPISGHATLYWYQQILGQGPKLLIQFQNNGVVDDSQLPKDRFSAERLKGVDSTLKIQPAKLEDSAVYLCASSLAYRSTEAFFGQGTRLTVV.

This clone was observed a handful of times. J is TRBJ2-1 and V is TRBV5-1; tentatively, D is TRBD1 (5 bases). The CDR3 loop spans 15 amino acids. Deletions cut 2 bases from V and 8 bases from J, with 17 bases between. The germline V gene encodes CDR1 SGHRS and CDR2 YFSETQ. The CDR3 DNA reads TGCGCCAGCAGCTTAGGACAACCGAGTAGGGATGAGCAGTTCTTC. It yields the protein CASSLGQPSRDEQFF.

V gene TRBV9 combines with J gene TRBJ2-1; possibly TRBD1 for D (5 bases). Germline CDR1 is SGDLS and CDR2 is YYNGEE. The V end was cut by 6 bases, the J end by 15 bases, with 22 bases between. The CDR3 consists of 13 residues. The CDR3 loop is CASTLDLQGLPFF. CDR3 sequence (DNA): TGTGCCAGCACACTGGACCTCCAGGGATTGCCGTTCTTC.

This clone has just one count. Other nucleotide sequences in the sample specify the same CDR3. The gene calls are TRBV20-1 and TRBJ2-7; D is ambiguous. CDR1 is DFQATT, CDR2 SNEGSKA, per germline (reference sequence). Trimming took off 3 bases at V and 1 base at J, with 4 bases between the two ends. The CDR3 is made up of 11 amino acids. CDR3 nucleotides: TGCAGTGCTAGTCGTTCCTACGAGCAGTACTTC. Amino acid sequence: CSASRSYEQYF.

This clone came up once. V usage is TRBV6-5 and J usage is TRBJ2-7; 10 nucleotides line up with TRBD1. Germline lookup yields CDR1 MNHEY and CDR2 SVGAGI. The CDR3 is 15 residues long. V dropped 4 bases and J dropped 3; count of bases not matched to a gene: 6. CDR3 nucleotides: TGTGCCAGCAGTTTTCAGAGGACAGGGGGCTACGAGCAGTACTTC. This sequence encodes CASSFQRTGGYEQYF.